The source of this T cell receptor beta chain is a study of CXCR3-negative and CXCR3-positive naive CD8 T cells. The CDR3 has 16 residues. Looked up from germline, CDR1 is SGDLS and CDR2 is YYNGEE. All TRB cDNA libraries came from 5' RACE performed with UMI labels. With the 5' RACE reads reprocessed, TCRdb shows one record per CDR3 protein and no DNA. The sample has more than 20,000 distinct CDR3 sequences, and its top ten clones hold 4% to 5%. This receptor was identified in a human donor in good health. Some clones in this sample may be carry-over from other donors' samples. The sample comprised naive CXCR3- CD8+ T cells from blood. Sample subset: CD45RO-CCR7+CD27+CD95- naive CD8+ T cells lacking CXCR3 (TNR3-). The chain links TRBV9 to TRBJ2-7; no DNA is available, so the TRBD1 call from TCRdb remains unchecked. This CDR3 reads CASSPSYGTGVREQYF.